This T cell receptor beta chain was recorded in a study of OX40 agonist ivuxolimab in advanced cancers. The sample holds a few counts of this clone. Its antigen is unknown. The CDR3 consists of 14 residues. Germline lookup yields CDR1 SGHRS and CDR2 YFSETQ. V lost 1 base, J lost 6 bases, and 3 bases stayed unmatched. Study conclusions and caveats: Expanded clones were, on average, more numerous in CD8+ T cells than in CD4+. People who partly responded at 0.1-3.0 mg/kg had some of the least clonal expansion seen.

Clones were sequenced by immunoSEQ multiplex PCR, and TCRdb holds only the in-frame ones, with some missing. The sample lists 45,000 to 70,000 clones; 85% to 90% were seen once. Individuals having autoimmune disease history or systemic immunosuppression were not enrolled. The source was CD4+ or CD8+ T cells sorted from blood, collected in a trial of the OX40 agonist ivuxolimab. The receptor's source is an adult with an advanced solid tumor such as melanoma, head and neck, liver or kidney cancer. The chain carries TRBV5-1 and TRBJ2-7; TRBD2 matches 11 bases. CDR3 amino acids: CASSLTSGSLEQYF. CDR3 sequence (DNA): TGCGCCAGCAGCTTGACTAGCGGGAGCCTCGAGCAGTACTTC.